Presented here are 16 T cell receptor beta chains from one specimen sequenced in a study of Ad26.COV2.S vaccination and SARS-CoV-2 variants. TCRdb's copy holds only in-frame clones and misses some; the assay was immunoSEQ multiplex PCR. Of approximately 340,000 clones in the sample, about 91% were seen once. This sample comprised peripheral blood, obtained after recovery from COVID-19. The receptors were gathered from a human donor who had recovered from COVID-19.

The chain couples TRBV2 to TRBJ2-3; D possibly corresponds to TRBD1 (5 bases). CDR1 is SNHLY, CDR2 FYNNEI, per germline. Trimming removed 3 bases at V and 0 bases at J, with 19 bases between. The CDR3 runs to 18 residues. The CDR3 loop is CASSEGRPLSLSTDTQYF. The CDR3 DNA is TGTGCCAGCAGTGAGGGGCGGCCGTTAAGTCTGAGCACAGATACGCAGTATTTT. The variable domain in full, with the rest retrieved from reference TRBV2 and TRBJ2-3, is EPEVTQTPSHQVTQMGQEVILRCVPISNHLYFYWYRQILGQKVEFLVSFYNNEISEKSEIFDDQFSVERPDGSNFTLKIRSTKLEDSAMYFCASSEGRPLSLSTDTQYFGPGTRLTVL.

As concerns this clone: The sample has other DNA sequences that encode this CDR3 too. DNA for the CDR3: TGTGCCAGCAGCTTAGCCCTTAGCACAGATACGCAGTATTTT. The encoded protein is CASSLALSTDTQYF. The chain is built from TRBV7-2 and TRBJ2-3; no reliable D call. This CDR3 contains 14 residues. Between the trimmed V and J ends, which lost 0 bases and 0 bases, there was a span of 4 bases. CDR1 SGHTA and CDR2 FQGNSA come from the germline V gene.

V usage is TRBV23-1 and J usage is TRBJ1-4; weak D call: TRBD1 (5 bases). TRBV23-1 is an ORF for which the function is uncertain. Trimming left V 0 bases short and J 6 bases short, with 14 bases between. The CDR3 extends over 16 amino acids. CDR3 residues: CASSQSQRQGDEKLFF. The CDR3 DNA reads TGCGCCAGCAGTCAATCGCAACGTCAGGGTGATGAAAAACTGTTTTTT.

CDR3 nucleotides: TGTGCCATCACGTTAAGAGGCAGGGGGCAGCGGCAGCCCCAGCATTTT. It yields the protein CAITLRGRGQRQPQHF. V and J are TRBV10-3 and TRBJ1-5; the match to TRBD1 covers 8 bases. V shed 7 bases and J 7 bases; nucleotides not matched to a gene: 15. The germline gives CDR1 ENHRY, CDR2 SYGVKD. The CDR3 totals 16 residues.

The CDR3 DNA sequence: TGCGCCAGCCTCGACAGGGGGTACAATGAGCAGTTCTTC. Protein sequence: CASLDRGYNEQFF. J is TRBJ2-1 and V is TRBV5-1; 9 positions agree with TRBD1. Germline V gene sequence: CDR1 SGHRS, CDR2 YFSETQ. J lost 4 bases, V lost 7 bases, and 3 bases had no gene match. The CDR3 is 13 amino acids.

The chain carries TRBV11-2 and TRBJ2-6, with D perhaps matching TRBD2 (5 bases). The CDR3 runs to 17 residues. Trimming pared 5 bases from V and 0 bases from J, leaving 14 bases between. Germline V lookup: CDR1 SGHAT, CDR2 FQNNGV. The CDR3 nucleotides read TGTGCCAGCAGCCAGAGGGTACGGCCCTCTGGGGCCAACGTCCTGACTTTC. This sequence encodes CASSQRVRPSGANVLTF. Combining the CDR3 with reference TRBV11-2 and TRBJ2-6 gives the whole variable domain EAGVAQSPRYKIIEKRQSVAFWCNPISGHATLYWYQQILGQGPKLLIQFQNNGVVDDSQLPKDRFSAERLKGVDSTLKIQPAKLEDSAVYLCASSQRVRPSGANVLTFGAGSRLTVL.

The chain joins TRBV7-9 to TRBJ2-7; possible D gene TRBD2, 6 bases. CDR3 length: 15 amino acids. Deletions cut 5 bases from V and 6 bases from J, with 20 bases between. CDR1 and CDR2 (germline): SEHNR, FQNEAQ (reference sequence). The CDR3 spells CASSPPTGVGFEQYF. The DNA of the CDR3 is TGTGCCAGCAGCCCGCCGACGGGAGTAGGATTCGAGCAGTACTTC. The full variable domain, in which reference TRBV7-9 and TRBJ2-7 provide the parts outside the CDR3, is DTGVSQNPRHKITKRGQNVTFRCDPISEHNRLYWYRQTLGQGPEFLTYFQNEAQLEKSRLLSDRFSAERPKGSFSTLEIQRTEQGDSAMYLCASSPPTGVGFEQYFGPGTRLTVT.

This clone was seen a few times. The chain carries TRBV10-1 and TRBJ1-6; 8 nucleotides align to TRBD1. The V segment lost 3 bases and the J segment 7 bases; nucleotides outside the gene matches: 8. Germline CDR1 reads WNHNN; CDR2 reads SYGVQD (reference sequence). This CDR3 is 16 amino acids long. CDR3 loop: CASSENPGGRNSPLHF. For the CDR3, the DNA is TGCGCCAGCAGTGAAAACCCAGGGGGCAGGAATTCACCCCTCCACTTT.

The chain combines TRBV3-1 (or the pseudogene TRBV3-2) with TRBJ2-3, with 11 bases identical to TRBD2. The length of the CDR3 is 17 residues. Trimming cost V 3 bases and J 5 bases; bases outside gene matches: 10. Germline V gene sequence: CDR1 LGHDT, CDR2 YNNKEL (reference sequence). CDR3 in amino acids: CASSQSPLAGGVDTQYF. The CDR3 DNA is TGTGCCAGCAGCCAGTCGCCTCTAGCGGGGGGCGTAGATACGCAGTATTTT.

The rearrangement uses TRBV9 and TRBJ2-2, with no clear D. With 0 bases removed from V and 6 bases from J, the gap between germline ends came to 9 bases. Germline V gene sequence: CDR1 SGDLS, CDR2 YYNGEE. There are 14 residues in the CDR3. CDR3 region: CASSVASLPGELFF. CDR3 sequence (DNA): TGTGCCAGCAGCGTAGCCTCCTTACCCGGGGAGCTGTTTTTT.

The genes are TRBV19 and TRBJ2-7, with TRBD1 matching over 9 bases. The CDR3 loop spans 14 amino acids. With 1 base clipped from V and 3 bases from J, the junction kept 1 base outside the gene matches. The germline CDR1 and CDR2 sequences are LNHDA and SQIVND (reference sequence). The CDR3 coding sequence is TGTGCCAGTAGTATAGGGGACAGGGTCTACGAGCAGTACTTC. Protein sequence: CASSIGDRVYEQYF.

The chain carries TRBV19 and TRBJ2-6, with 10 bases fitting TRBD1. CDR1 is LNHDA, CDR2 SQIVND, per germline (reference sequence). This CDR3 is 18 amino acids long. The V and J ends lost 9 bases and 1 base, in that order; junction bases with no gene match: 12. DNA of the CDR3: TGTGCCAGCGCACCGGGACAGGGGTCCGGGTCTGGGGCCAACGTCCTGACTTTC. This translates into CASAPGQGSGSGANVLTF.

In its sample, this clone was seen once. The rearrangement joins TRBV6-5 to TRBJ1-1; D possibly corresponds to TRBD1 (6 bases). Trimming shortened V by 10 bases and J by 5 bases, and 17 bases separated the two germline ends. Germline CDR1 and CDR2: MNHEY and SVGAGI. The CDR3 is made up of 13 amino acids. CDR3 DNA: TGTGCCACAGGACAGATTTTGGGGACTGAAGCTTTCTTT. Encoded protein: CATGQILGTEAFF.

The V call is TRBV18, the J call TRBJ2-7, with D unresolved. The CDR3 consists of 12 residues. CDR1 is KGHSH, CDR2 LQKENI, per germline. Trimming pared 3 bases from V and 5 bases from J, leaving 8 bases between. CDR3 bases: TGTGCCAGCTCACCCTCTAGGGACGAGCAGTACTTC. Its translation: CASSPSRDEQYF.

V usage is TRBV5-6 and J usage is TRBJ1-1; TRBD1 aligns across 9 bases. Losses at the gene ends were 5 bases for V and 4 bases for J; bases not matched to a gene: 3. The CDR3 runs to 13 residues. Germline V gene lookup returns CDR1 SGHDT and CDR2 YYEEEE. The CDR3 sequence: CASRGTGLTEAFF. CDR3 bases: TGTGCCAGCAGGGGGACAGGGCTCACTGAAGCTTTCTTT.

The rearrangement joins TRBV7-9 to TRBJ2-5; D is unresolved. Germline CDR1 and CDR2: SEHNR and FQNEAQ (reference sequence). This CDR3 is 14 amino acids long. V was clipped by 5 bases and J by 5 bases, with 15 bases between them. The CDR3 DNA is TGTGCCAGCAGCCTTGGGGAACGTCCGGAGACCCAGTACTTC. Protein sequence: CASSLGERPETQYF. Full variable domain (remainder filled in from reference TRBV7-9 and TRBJ2-5): DTGVSQNPRHKITKRGQNVTFRCDPISEHNRLYWYRQTLGQGPEFLTYFQNEAQLEKSRLLSDRFSAERPKGSFSTLEIQRTEQGDSAMYLCASSLGERPETQYFGPGTRLLVL.